By share, the clone carrying this T cell receptor (delta chain) ranks as medium-sized. Antigen unknown. The sample holds other DNA sequences that translate to the same CDR3. V lost 0 bases and J 4 bases, leaving 11 bases between the germline ends. CDR3 length equals 14 residues. Germline V gene data show CDR1 as GEAIGNYY and CDR2 as EKD. These data come from a study of DNA immune sequencing with unique molecular identifiers. About the research overall: γδ T cells were magnetically enriched from buffy coats; genomic DNA was sequenced. The sample holds FACS-enriched γδ T cells from PBMC.

Study conclusions and caveats: Healthy donor TRD clonotypes most often used TRDV2 joined to TRDJ1.

All 8 TRDV and 4 TRDJ genes were targeted in 32-plex amplification of genomic DNA. In around 3 barcoding PCR cycles, molecules received a 12-nucleotide UMI, then adapter PCR followed. TCRdb repeated clone calling on the multiplex PCR reads with CATT. The table lists 4,000 to 6,000 delta-chain clones, roughly 11% of them singletons. The sample taken for sequencing was gamma-delta T cells enriched from blood buffy coat, or unenriched PBMCs (not recorded which). This chain joins TRDV2 and TRDJ1; D is possibly TRDD3 (5 bases). The sequence derives from a human donor in good health. CDR3 sequence (DNA): TGTGCCTGTGACACCGTGGGATTGGTCGATAAACTCATCTTT. It codes for CACDTVGLVDKLIF.